The T cell receptor (beta chain) under discussion was sequenced for a study of OX40 agonist ivuxolimab in advanced cancers. On the study more broadly: Past anti-PD-1, anti-PD-L1 or anti-CTLA-4 therapy was accepted, and 30% to 45% had received some. Partial responses were recorded for three patients, including one with hepatocellular carcinoma and two with cutaneous melanoma.

Regarding this clone: Its antigen remains unidentified.

Overall study findings and caveats: People who partly responded at 0.1-3.0 mg/kg had some of the least clonal expansion seen.

Sequencing used immunoSEQ multiplex PCR; TCRdb keeps in-frame clones, though not all of them. Of some 19,000 clones in the sample, approximately 83% were seen once. Trimming left V 2 bases short and J 0 bases short, with 10 bases between. The CDR3 is 15 residues long. Germline lookup yields CDR1 MNHEY and CDR2 SVGAGI. The starting material was CD4+ or CD8+ T cells sorted from blood, obtained in a trial of the OX40 agonist ivuxolimab. The TCR was taken from an adult with an advanced solid tumor such as melanoma, head and neck, liver or kidney cancer. The rearrangement uses TRBV6-5 and TRBJ1-1, with D possibly TRBD1 on 5 matching bases. As DNA, the CDR3 is TGTGCCAGCAGTTACGTGAGACAGTTGAACACTGAAGCTTTCTTT. Translated, it gives CASSYVRQLNTEAFF.